The 7 T cell receptor beta chains reported below all come from one sample, sequenced in a study of T cells in localized non-small cell lung cancer. The assay was immunoSEQ multiplex PCR, and TCRdb's table has in-frame clones only and misses some. The sample includes 40,000 to 65,000 clones, approximately 86% seen only once; the top ten take around 16%. The sample in question was PBMCs, obtained before any cancer treatment. All receptors come from a female donor with stage II lung adenocarcinoma.

The CDR3 nucleotides are TGTGCCAGTAGTATTATGGGGGCGCGGAGCACTGAAGCTTTCTTT. Amino acid sequence: CASSIMGARSTEAFF. The V gene is TRBV19, the J gene TRBJ1-1; perhaps TRBD1 as D (6 bases). There are 15 residues in the CDR3. With 3 bases removed from V and 4 bases from J, the gap between germline ends came to 15 bases. The germline V gene encodes CDR1 LNHDA and CDR2 SQIVND (reference sequence).

The J gene is TRBJ1-2, the V gene TRBV30, with a possible D match to TRBD1 (6 bases). Trimming took 5 bases from V and 6 from J, leaving 16 bases between them. Germline V gene data show CDR1 as GTSNPN and CDR2 as SVGIG (reference sequence). This CDR3 region has 13 residues. CDR3 in amino acids: CAWGKTGLDGYTF. The DNA for the CDR3 is TGTGCCTGGGGTAAAACAGGGTTGGATGGCTACACCTTC.

This CDR3 reads CASSYQGGTEAFF. CDR3 bases: TGTGCCAGCAGTTATCAGGGCGGCACTGAAGCTTTCTTT. The chain combines TRBV2 with TRBJ1-1, with D perhaps TRBD1 (5 bases). CDR3 size: 13 residues. Germline CDR1 and CDR2: SNHLY and FYNNEI. V lost 5 bases and J lost 4, with 11 bases in between.

The chain uses TRBV18 and TRBJ1-1; 7 bases map to TRBD1. There are 14 residues in the CDR3. Germline V gives CDR1 KGHSH, CDR2 LQKENI. J was trimmed by 2 bases and V by 3 bases; bases with no gene match: 3. CDR3 bases: TGTGCCAGCTCACCGAGGGGGCTTAACACTGAAGCTTTCTTT. Its translation: CASSPRGLNTEAFF.

The V and J genes are TRBV7-2 and TRBJ1-6; D may be TRBD1 (5 bases). Looked up from germline, CDR1 is SGHTA and CDR2 is FQGNSA. CDR3 length: 13 amino acids. V shed 2 bases and J shed 10 bases, with 9 bases lying between them. The CDR3 loop reads CASSLRGGSPLHF. The CDR3, as DNA: TGTGCCAGCAGCTTAAGGGGAGGATCACCCCTCCACTTT.

The V gene is TRBV12-5, the J gene TRBJ1-2, with a weak D call TRBD1 (5 bases). From germline, CDR1 is LGHNT and CDR2 FRNRAP. The V and J ends lost 2 bases and 4 bases respectively, with 14 bases between them. The CDR3 totals 15 residues. The CDR3 sequence is CASGLSLGAGYGYTF. The CDR3 region has the DNA TGTGCTAGTGGTTTGTCCCTCGGGGCTGGCTATGGCTACACCTTC. Complete variable domain (other parts from reference TRBV12-5 and TRBJ1-2): DARVTQTPRHKVTEMGQEVTMRCQPILGHNTVFWYRQTMMQGLELLAYFRNRAPLDDSGMPKDRFSAEMPDATLATLKIQPSEPRDSAVYFCASGLSLGAGYGYTFGSGTRLTVV.

This rearrangement joins TRBV15 to TRBJ1-2; no clear D gene. The ends were cut back, 3 bases at V and 11 bases at J, with 19 bases in the middle. CDR3 size: 14 residues. CDR1 is LNHNV, CDR2 YYDKDF, per germline (reference sequence). DNA of the CDR3: TGTGCCACCAGCAGTGCCCGGGGTTTGGGGAGATACACCTTC. Its translation: CATSSARGLGRYTF. Full variable domain (rest looked up from reference TRBV15 and TRBJ1-2): DAMVIQNPRYQVTQFGKPVTLSCSQTLNHNVMYWYQQKSSQAPKLLFHYYDKDFNNEADTPDNFQSRRPNTSFCFLDIRSPGLGDTAMYLCATSSARGLGRYTFGSGTRLTVV.